One sample yielded the 25 T cell receptor beta chains listed below, sequenced in a study of patients and donors after allogeneic stem cell transplantation. TCRdb recomputed calls from the RT-PCR reads with MiXCR, one row per CDR3 protein. Altogether over 200,000 distinct CDR3 sequences are present, over 30% being singletons, with the ten largest covering roughly 10%. Material for sequencing was blood, either unsorted or a sorted T cell fraction (not recorded which). The receptor set was obtained from a human donor who was either an allogeneic HSCT recipient or a stem cell or donor lymphocyte infusion donor (not recorded which). It is not recorded whose cells these are; they may come from a transplant donor.

The chain is built from TRBV27 and TRBJ2-2; D is perhaps TRBD1 or TRBD2 (5 bases each). The CDR3 has 14 residues. Trimming pared 4 bases from V and 4 bases from J, leaving 10 bases between. Per germline, CDR1 MNHEY and CDR2 SMNVEV (reference sequence). The CDR3 loop is CASSWGSPTGELFF. CDR3 DNA: TGTGCCAGCAGTTGGGGGTCTCCCACCGGGGAGCTGTTTTTT.

As DNA, the CDR3 is TGTGCCAGCAGCTTGCTAGGGGGGGCGCGAAGAAACACCATATATTTT. Protein sequence: CASSLLGGARRNTIYF. V and J are TRBV7-2 and TRBJ1-3; D is possibly TRBD1 (6 bases). The germline V and J ends were trimmed by 3 bases and 5 bases, with 17 bases remaining between them. Per germline, CDR1 SGHTA and CDR2 FQGNSA. The CDR3 covers 16 residues.

The chain combines TRBV5-1 with TRBJ2-1, with 8 bases fitting TRBD1. Germline values: CDR1 SGHRS, CDR2 YFSETQ. This CDR3 region has 14 residues. V lost 4 bases to trimming and J lost 4 bases; unmatched junction nucleotides: 4. The CDR3 loop is CASSPRQGYNEQFF. Written as DNA, the CDR3 is TGCGCCAGCAGCCCAAGACAGGGGTACAATGAGCAGTTCTTC.

The rearrangement uses TRBV6-1 and TRBJ2-2, with 9 bases aligning to TRBD1. In germline, CDR1 is MNHNS, CDR2 SASEGT. The CDR3 sequence is 19 residues long. Trimming cost V 1 base and J 2 bases; bases outside gene matches: 11. The CDR3, as DNA: TGTGCCAGCAGTGAAGAGTACCTATGGGGACAGGGTAACACCGGGGAGCTGTTTTTT. The encoded protein is CASSEEYLWGQGNTGELFF.

This clonotype was seen more than once but under ten times. This chain links TRBV11-2 with TRBJ1-4; D gene uncertain. The V and J ends lost 1 base and 7 bases respectively, with 10 bases between them. Looked up from germline, CDR1 is SGHAT and CDR2 is FQNNGV. The CDR3 has 14 residues. The CDR3 DNA reads as TGTGCCAGCAGCTTAGGGATGGGAGGTGAAAAACTGTTTTTT. This gives the protein CASSLGMGGEKLFF.

CDR3 protein: CASSPSGGWTEAFF. Written as DNA, the CDR3 is TGTGCCAGCAGCCCTTCAGGGGGATGGACTGAAGCTTTCTTT. The gene calls are TRBV7-9 and TRBJ1-1; 7 positions match TRBD1. J gave up 5 bases and V 5 bases, and 8 bases lay outside the gene matches. The CDR3 extends over 14 amino acids. Germline V lookup: CDR1 SEHNR, CDR2 FQNEAQ (reference sequence).

With respect to this clonotype: The CDR3 end shows no conserved phenylalanine or tryptophan, and so a read error is likely. The rearrangement links TRBV12-3 or TRBV12-4 to TRBJ2-2, with D uncertain. The CDR3 consists of 13 residues. Trimming removed 7 bases at V and 4 bases at J, with 10 bases between. DNA of the CDR3: TGTGCCAGCACCGCGAGAGGCACCGGGGAGCTGTTTTTG. This encodes CASTARGTGELFL.

The V gene is TRBV5-1, the J gene TRBJ1-1; D gene uncertain. Germline V gives CDR1 SGHRS, CDR2 YFSETQ. The V end was cut by 0 bases, the J end by 5 bases, with 14 bases between. The CDR3 is made up of 15 amino acids. CDR3 protein: CASSLGMLGRTEAFF. For the CDR3, the DNA is TGCGCCAGCAGCTTGGGTATGCTGGGGAGGACTGAAGCTTTCTTT.

The rearrangement links TRBV9 to TRBJ2-2; no clear D gene. This CDR3 has 15 amino acids. From germline, CDR1 is SGDLS and CDR2 YYNGEE. Trimming removed 3 bases from V and 5 bases from J, with 14 bases in between. Here the CDR3 DNA reads TGTGCCAGCAGCGGCTTAGGGATGCGTACCGGGGAGCTGTTTTTT. Translating it yields CASSGLGMRTGELFF.

Written as DNA, the CDR3 is TGTGCCACCAGTGCGGGACAGTATACGCAGTATTTT. It specifies CATSAGQYTQYF. This chain joins TRBV24-1 and TRBJ2-3, with 7 bases fitting TRBD1. Germline CDR1 is KGHDR and CDR2 is SFDVKD. Unmatched junction bases numbered 2, after V lost 5 bases and J lost 7 bases. The CDR3 has 12 amino acids.

V gene TRBV12-3 or TRBV12-4 combines with J gene TRBJ1-5; D is unclear. Between the trimmed V and J ends, which lost 0 bases and 10 bases, there was a span of 7 bases. This CDR3 has 12 amino acids. This chain's CDR3 is CASSLARGPQHF. CDR3 in DNA: TGTGCCAGCAGTTTAGCTCGAGGTCCCCAGCATTTT.

The V and J genes are TRBV3-1 and TRBJ2-7, with TRBD1 as a possible D gene (5 bases). Per the germline V gene, CDR1 is LGHDT and CDR2 is YNNKEL (reference sequence). The CDR3 loop spans 11 amino acids. Trimming cost V 2 bases and J 6 bases, with 5 bases left between them. CDR3: CASSQTGEQYF. The DNA for the CDR3 is TGTGCCAGCAGCCAAACAGGCGAGCAGTACTTC.

A few counts support this clonotype. The CDR3 DNA is TGCGCCAGCGGCAATTGGACAGGAGGCGGTAGGACTGAAGCTTTCTTT. This gives the protein CASGNWTGGGRTEAFF. The rearrangement links TRBV5-1 to TRBJ1-1, with 7 bases fitting TRBD1. J gave up 5 bases and V 7 bases, and 17 bases lay outside the gene matches. Germline V gives CDR1 SGHRS, CDR2 YFSETQ. There are 16 residues in the CDR3. Using reference TRBV5-1 and TRBJ1-1 for the parts outside the CDR3, the full variable domain is KAGVTQTPRYLIKTRGQQVTLSCSPISGHRSVSWYQQTPGQGLQFLFEYFSETQRNKGNFPGRFSGRQFSNSRSEMNVSTLELGDSALYLCASGNWTGGGRTEAFFGQGTRLTVV.

This chain connects TRBV20-1 to TRBJ1-1, with 8 nucleotides matching TRBD1. The CDR3 is 13 amino acids. The J segment lost 3 bases and the V segment lost 2 bases, leaving 2 bases of the junction unmatched. Germline CDR1 and CDR2: DFQATT and SNEGSKA (reference sequence). The CDR3 region is CSARQGAYTEAFF. CDR3 nucleotides: TGCAGTGCTAGACAGGGGGCCTACACTGAAGCTTTCTTT.

The J gene is TRBJ2-7, the V gene TRBV12-3 or TRBV12-4; TRBD1 might be the D (5 bases). V shed 0 bases and J shed 4 bases, with 7 bases lying between them. There are 13 residues in the CDR3. The CDR3, as DNA: TGTGCCAGCAGTTTAGCTCGACAGTACGAGCAGTACTTC. Protein sequence: CASSLARQYEQYF.

The rearrangement joins TRBV5-1 to TRBJ1-6, with 9 bases aligning to TRBD1. Per the germline V gene, CDR1 is SGHRS and CDR2 is YFSETQ. Trimming at V came to 0 bases and at J to 8 bases, leaving 3 bases not matched to a gene. This CDR3 has 15 amino acids. CDR3 amino acids: CASSLGDRDHSPLHF. Written as DNA, the CDR3 is TGCGCCAGCAGCTTGGGGGACAGGGATCATTCACCCCTCCACTTT.

The chain uses TRBV20-1 and TRBJ2-7, with 8 bases matching TRBD2. The CDR3 is made up of 14 amino acids. V trimming: 0 bases; J trimming: 2 bases; junction bases outside the gene matches: 3. From germline, CDR1 is DFQATT and CDR2 SNEGSKA (reference sequence). For the CDR3, the DNA is TGCAGTGCTAGAGATCGGGGGGGGCCCTACGAGCAGTACTTC. It translates to CSARDRGGPYEQYF.

This clonotype was counted between two and nine times. V and J are TRBV2 and TRBJ2-3; 12 bases agree with TRBD2. The CDR3 length is 15 residues. The germline V gene has CDR1 SNHLY and CDR2 FYNNEI. With 8 bases clipped from V and 4 bases from J, the junction kept 7 bases outside the gene matches. The CDR3 bases are TGTGCCAGCCCGGGTCGACTAGCGGGGGCAGATACGCAGTATTTT. It translates to CASPGRLAGADTQYF.

By sample share, this clonotype is hyperexpanded. The chain employs TRBV4-2 and TRBJ2-2; D is perhaps TRBD1 (6 bases). Germline CDR1 reads LGHNA; CDR2 reads YNFKEQ. This CDR3 comprises 13 residues. Trimming shortened V by 7 bases and J by 4 bases, and 10 bases separated the two germline ends. The CDR3: CASTDRTTGELFF. As DNA, the CDR3 is TGTGCCAGCACGGACAGAACCACCGGGGAGCTGTTTTTT.

This clonotype has just a few counts. The chain has TRBV7-2 and TRBJ1-1; D gene ambiguous. The CDR3 has 14 amino acids. The V gene's germline CDR1 is SGHTA and CDR2 FQGNSA. The V gene lost 0 bases and the J gene lost 7 bases, with 12 bases spanning the gap. The CDR3 is CASSLAVKGGEAFF. The CDR3 bases are TGTGCCAGCAGCTTAGCGGTAAAGGGAGGTGAAGCTTTCTTT.

This clonotype is a singleton in its sample. The V and J genes are TRBV10-1 and TRBJ1-4; D remains unclear. CDR3 length: 13 amino acids. Trimming shortened V by 2 bases and J by 11 bases, and 12 bases separated the two germline ends. Germline-derived CDR1 and CDR2 are WNHNN and SYGVQD (reference sequence). The CDR3 loop reads CASSEDLNGKLFF. In DNA, the CDR3 is TGCGCCAGCAGTGAGGACCTCAACGGGAAACTGTTTTTT.

This sequence joins TRBV11-2 and TRBJ2-5; D unresolved. This CDR3 has 15 residues. V lost 1 base, J lost 2 bases, and 11 bases lay in between. Germline V gene data show CDR1 as SGHAT and CDR2 as FQNNGV. CDR3 in DNA: TGTGCCAGCAGCTTAGTACCAGCCCTTCAAGAGACCCAGTACTTC. Protein sequence: CASSLVPALQETQYF.

The chain links TRBV15 to TRBJ2-2; D gene ambiguous. This CDR3 has 12 amino acids. The V and J ends lost 1 base and 7 bases respectively, with 4 bases between them. Germline CDR1 reads LNHNV; CDR2 reads YYDKDF (reference sequence). The CDR3 loop is CATSRVGGELFF. The CDR3 region has the DNA TGTGCCACCAGCAGAGTGGGCGGGGAGCTGTTTTTT.

V and J are TRBV20-1 and TRBJ2-2; D uncertain. The CDR3 loop spans 13 amino acids. V was trimmed by 3 bases and J by 1 base, leaving 6 bases between them. In germline, CDR1 is DFQATT, CDR2 SNEGSKA (reference sequence). Here the CDR3 reads CSASSRNTGELFF. CDR3 nucleotide sequence: TGCAGTGCTAGTTCGCGGAACACCGGGGAGCTGTTTTTT.

The chain carries TRBV20-1 and TRBJ2-1, with unresolved D. Trimming took 0 bases from V and 7 from J, leaving 16 bases between them. This CDR3 is built from 15 residues. Germline-derived CDR1 and CDR2 are DFQATT and SNEGSKA (reference sequence). The CDR3 spells CSARDGVVGWNEQFF. The CDR3 DNA reads TGCAGTGCTAGAGATGGGGTAGTGGGATGGAATGAGCAGTTCTTC.